These 29 T cell receptor beta chains were sequenced from one sample in a study of shared clonotypes between healthy human individuals. Terminally differentiated effector memory CD45RA+ cells were left out of the naive CD8 fraction, which was CD45RO-negative and positively selected for CCR7. Here immunoSEQ multiplex PCR was the method, and the copy in TCRdb shows in-frame clones only, minus some. The table lists about 2,100,000 clones, 90% to 95% of them singletons. Sequencing was performed on naive CD8+ T cells from PBMCs. These receptors were collected from a man aged 18 to 35 in good health. Some clones in this sample may be carry-over from other donors' samples.

Comment on this clone: Other DNA sequences from this sample encode an identical CDR3 as well. The genes are TRBV5-1 and TRBJ1-5, with D perhaps TRBD1 (5 bases). Per germline, CDR1 SGHRS and CDR2 YFSETQ. V dropped 0 bases and J dropped 5 bases, with 6 bases sitting between them. This CDR3 spans 13 amino acids. CDR3 in amino acids: CASSLAGDQPQHF. In DNA, the CDR3 is TGCGCCAGCAGCTTGGCGGGGGATCAGCCCCAGCATTTT.

The CDR3 reads CASSYGGYGDNEQFF. The CDR3 DNA reads as TGTGCCAGCAGCTACGGTGGTTACGGGGACAATGAGCAGTTCTTC. The J gene is TRBJ2-1, the V gene TRBV7-3; D is perhaps TRBD2 (5 bases). The V end was cut by 4 bases, the J end by 5 bases, with 15 bases between. CDR1 is SGHTA and CDR2 is FQGTGA in the germline V gene. The CDR3 is made up of 15 amino acids. Using reference TRBV7-3 and TRBJ2-1 for the parts outside the CDR3, the full variable domain is GAGVSQTPSNKVTEKGKYVELRCDPISGHTALYWYRQSLGQGPEFLIYFQGTGAADDSGLPNDRFFAVRPEGSVSTLKIQRTERGDSAVYLCASSYGGYGDNEQFFGPGTRLTVL.

The chain employs TRBV7-9 and TRBJ1-2; unclear D gene. Germline V gene data show CDR1 as SEHNR and CDR2 as FQNEAQ (reference sequence). The CDR3 covers 15 residues. V was trimmed by 5 bases and J by 0 bases, leaving 13 bases between them. In nucleotides, the CDR3 is TGTGCCAGCAGCGATACTATCAGTACTAACTATGGCTACACCTTC. Its translation: CASSDTISTNYGYTF.

The chain has TRBV21-1 and TRBJ1-4. TRBV21-1 is described as a pseudogene. This CDR3 has 18 residues. The CDR3 coding sequence is TGTGCCAGCAGCCCGCGGTCCACACTCACAACAACTAATGAAAAACTGTTTTTT. As protein: CASSPRSTLTTTNEKLFF.

In this sample, this clone turned up once. The J gene is TRBJ2-3, the V gene TRBV9; 8 bases are shared with TRBD2. The CDR3 is made up of 16 amino acids. V lost 6 bases and J lost 2; bases outside the gene matches: 11. Germline V gene lookup returns CDR1 SGDLS and CDR2 YYNGEE. The CDR3 sequence: CASNAGTRKNTDTQYF. The CDR3 nucleotides are TGTGCCAGCAACGCCGGGACTAGGAAGAACACAGATACGCAGTATTTT.

The J gene is TRBJ2-6, the V gene TRBV4-3, with a weak D call TRBD1 (6 bases). V dropped 0 bases and J dropped 4 bases, with 10 bases sitting between them. Germline CDR1 is LGHNA and CDR2 is YSLEER. This CDR3 region has 16 residues. In DNA, the CDR3 is TGCGCCAGCAGCCAAGATCGTCAGGGGGGGGCCAACGTCCTGACTTTC. Encoded protein: CASSQDRQGGANVLTF.

The chain joins TRBV30 to TRBJ1-2, with 7 bases matching TRBD1. Germline assignment: CDR1 GTSNPN and CDR2 SVGIG (reference sequence). The CDR3 length is 13 residues. After removal of 3 bases from V and 0 bases from J, the junction contained 1 base not matched to a gene. CDR3 nucleotide sequence: TGTGCCTGGAGGGACAGGACTAACTATGGCTACACCTTC. This sequence encodes CAWRDRTNYGYTF.

This chain joins TRBV28 and TRBJ1-5; no clear D. Looked up from germline, CDR1 is MDHEN and CDR2 is SYDVKM. V was shortened by 7 bases and J by 5 bases, with 15 bases between the two germline ends. CDR3 length equals 14 residues. The CDR3 here is CASISGPTHQPQHF. The CDR3 DNA is TGTGCCAGCATTAGCGGCCCTACTCATCAGCCCCAGCATTTT.

This sequence joins TRBV27 and TRBJ1-6; D unresolved. This CDR3 has 13 amino acids. Germline CDR1 reads MNHEY; CDR2 reads SMNVEV (reference sequence). With 1 base removed from V and 6 bases from J, the gap between germline ends came to 4 bases. CDR3 in DNA: TGTGCCAGCAGTTTATTAATTAATTCACCCCTCCACTTT. It translates to CASSLLINSPLHF.

The V gene is TRBV7-9, the J gene TRBJ2-2; 7 bases are shared with TRBD1. V lost 5 bases and J lost 0; bases outside the gene matches: 12. The CDR3 is made up of 18 amino acids. Germline V CDR1 and CDR2: SEHNR, FQNEAQ (reference sequence). This chain's CDR3 is CASSGPTTGPPNTGELFF. Written as DNA, the CDR3 is TGTGCCAGCAGCGGACCTACGACAGGGCCCCCGAACACCGGGGAGCTGTTTTTT.

The chain uses TRBV19 and TRBJ2-1; no firm D call. Germline lookup yields CDR1 LNHDA and CDR2 SQIVND (reference sequence). With 5 bases removed from V and 2 bases from J, the gap between germline ends came to 16 bases. The CDR3 spans 16 residues. CDR3 sequence: CASSPVPGPTYNEQFF. For the CDR3, the DNA is TGTGCCAGTAGTCCAGTACCCGGACCGACCTACAATGAGCAGTTCTTC.

This clone was detected once. Other DNA variants within this sample encode the same CDR3. The chain is built from TRBV9 and TRBJ1-1; D gene unclear. The germline V gene has CDR1 SGDLS and CDR2 YYNGEE. Deletions cut 0 bases from V and 0 bases from J, with 6 bases between. This CDR3 comprises 14 residues. The CDR3 coding sequence is TGTGCCAGCAGCGTAGAAGGGATGAACACTGAAGCTTTCTTT. It specifies CASSVEGMNTEAFF.

The J gene is TRBJ2-5, the V gene TRBV5-1; tentative D call: TRBD2 (5 bases). The CDR3 spans 17 residues. CDR1 is SGHRS, CDR2 YFSETQ, per germline. V lost 0 bases and J lost 3, with 18 bases in between. The DNA for the CDR3 is TGCGCCAGCAGCTTGGGGGCACATCGGACGAGGGAAGAGACCCAGTACTTC. Translating it yields CASSLGAHRTREETQYF.

This rearrangement joins TRBV29-1 to TRBJ1-5; D is ambiguous. CDR3 length: 14 residues. In germline, CDR1 is SQVTM, CDR2 ANQGSEA. Trimming cost V 0 bases and J 0 bases, with 6 bases left between them. The CDR3 bases are TGCAGCGTTGAAGACAGAGATAGCAATCAGCCCCAGCATTTT. Amino acid sequence: CSVEDRDSNQPQHF.

The J gene is TRBJ2-7, the V gene TRBV7-8; D is uncertain. Trimming removed 5 bases at V and 2 bases at J, with 16 bases between. Per germline, CDR1 SGHVS and CDR2 FQNEAQ. This CDR3 is 15 amino acids long. In DNA, the CDR3 is TGTGCCAGCAGCCGCCAGCAGACTCCCCCCTACGAGCAGTACTTC. This gives the protein CASSRQQTPPYEQYF.

The sample holds one count of this clone. V is TRBV7-6 and J is TRBJ2-2; 8 nucleotides align to TRBD1. After removal of 5 bases from V and 6 bases from J, the junction contained 5 bases not matched to a gene. The CDR3 totals 14 residues. Looked up from germline, CDR1 is SGHVS and CDR2 is FNYEAQ. In DNA form, the CDR3 reads TGTGCCAGCAGCAACAGGGGGGAGGCCGGGGAGCTGTTTTTT. Encoded protein: CASSNRGEAGELFF.

The chain has TRBV13 and TRBJ2-1; weak D call: TRBD1 (5 bases). Per the germline V gene, CDR1 is PRHDT and CDR2 is FYEKMQ (reference sequence). This CDR3 is built from 13 residues. The germline V and J ends were trimmed by 5 bases and 12 bases, with 17 bases remaining between them. Here the CDR3 DNA reads TGTGCCAGCAGCCCAACTACTCAGGGTGGGCAGTTCTTC. Amino acid sequence: CASSPTTQGGQFF.

The genes are TRBV6-1 and TRBJ2-7; 9 bases align to TRBD1. CDR1 MNHNS and CDR2 SASEGT come from the germline V gene. This CDR3 is built from 14 residues. J lost 2 bases, V lost 5 bases, and 4 bases had no gene match. CDR3 amino acids: CASSIWDRAYEQYF. CDR3 nucleotide sequence: TGTGCCAGCAGTATCTGGGACAGGGCCTACGAGCAGTACTTC.

The V call is TRBV2, the J call TRBJ2-7; 15 nucleotides match TRBD2. Per germline, CDR1 SNHLY and CDR2 FYNNEI. CDR3 length: 17 amino acids. Trimming at V came to 7 bases and at J to 2 bases, leaving 9 bases not matched to a gene. The CDR3 here is CASKGSGTSGRTYEQYF. CDR3 DNA: TGTGCCAGCAAAGGGTCCGGGACTAGCGGGAGGACCTACGAGCAGTACTTC. Full variable domain (missing parts from reference TRBV2 and TRBJ2-7): EPEVTQTPSHQVTQMGQEVILRCVPISNHLYFYWYRQILGQKVEFLVSFYNNEISEKSEIFDDQFSVERPDGSNFTLKIRSTKLEDSAMYFCASKGSGTSGRTYEQYFGPGTRLTVT.

CDR3 in amino acids: CASSGSGTSEPQHF. CDR3 nucleotide sequence: TGTGCCAGCAGTGGTTCCGGGACAAGCGAGCCCCAGCATTTT. The genes are TRBV6-1 and TRBJ1-5, with a tentative D call TRBD1 (6 bases). Germline V gene lookup returns CDR1 MNHNS and CDR2 SASEGT. CDR3 length: 14 residues. Trimming took 4 bases from V and 8 from J, leaving 15 bases between them.

The chain joins TRBV27 to TRBJ2-7, with 8 bases aligning to TRBD2. From germline, CDR1 is MNHEY and CDR2 SMNVEV (reference sequence). Trimming cost V 3 bases and J 1 base; bases outside gene matches: 5. CDR3 length: 15 amino acids. As DNA, the CDR3 is TGTGCCAGCAGTTTTCAGGGACTAGGGTCCTACGAGCAGTACTTC. It translates to CASSFQGLGSYEQYF.

The rearrangement joins TRBV5-1 to TRBJ2-7; no clear D. This CDR3 is 13 amino acids long. Trimming removed 1 base from V and 3 bases from J, with 8 bases in between. CDR1 and CDR2 from the germline V gene are SGHRS and YFSETQ. CDR3: CASSLLPYYEQYF. The CDR3 DNA is TGCGCCAGCAGCTTGCTTCCGTACTACGAGCAGTACTTC. The full variable domain, rest sourced from reference TRBV5-1 and TRBJ2-7, is KAGVTQTPRYLIKTRGQQVTLSCSPISGHRSVSWYQQTPGQGLQFLFEYFSETQRNKGNFPGRFSGRQFSNSRSEMNVSTLELGDSALYLCASSLLPYYEQYFGPGTRLTVT.

This chain uses TRBV7-9 with TRBJ2-7; D may be TRBD2 (5 bases). CDR3 size: 13 residues. CDR1 is SEHNR and CDR2 is FQNEAQ in the germline V gene (reference sequence). V shed 6 bases and J shed 5 bases, with 14 bases lying between them. CDR3 in amino acids: CASSYASSNEQYF. CDR3 in DNA: TGTGCCAGCAGTTATGCTAGCAGCAACGAGCAGTACTTC.

The rearrangement joins TRBV2 to TRBJ2-7; D could derive from TRBD1 or TRBD2 (7 bases each). CDR1 and CDR2 from the germline V gene are SNHLY and FYNNEI. There are 14 residues in the CDR3. Trimming shortened V by 10 bases and J by 1 base, and 17 bases separated the two germline ends. CDR3 amino acids: CANHGGDSSYEQYF. CDR3 in DNA: TGTGCCAACCATGGGGGGGACAGTTCCTACGAGCAGTACTTC.

The rearrangement joins TRBV18 to TRBJ2-7; perhaps D is TRBD1 or TRBD2 (5 bases each). CDR1 KGHSH and CDR2 LQKENI come from the germline V gene. V shed 8 bases and J shed 5 bases, with 10 bases lying between them. CDR3 length: 11 residues. The DNA for the CDR3 is TGTGCCAGCGGGACCCACGACGAGCAGTACTTC. It is translated as CASGTHDEQYF.

In this sample, this clone turned up once. CDR3 DNA sequence: TGTGCCAGCAGTTTCTCTAGGGCCGGGACAGCATCCTACGAGCAGTACTTC. Translating gives CASSFSRAGTASYEQYF. The J gene is TRBJ2-7, the V gene TRBV27; 7 nucleotides agree with TRBD1. The CDR3 length is 17 residues. The V and J ends lost 3 bases and 1 base, in that order; junction bases with no gene match: 12. Germline CDR1 and CDR2: MNHEY and SMNVEV (reference sequence).

The chain recombines TRBV5-5 with TRBJ1-1; D ambiguous. Germline V CDR1 and CDR2: SGHKS, YYEKEE (reference sequence). V gave up 0 bases and J gave up 1 base, with 10 bases separating them. The CDR3 length is 15 residues. The CDR3 region is CASSLVPGENTEAFF. The CDR3 coding sequence is TGTGCCAGCAGCTTGGTTCCGGGAGAGAACACTGAAGCTTTCTTT.

This chain connects TRBV28 to TRBJ2-3, with TRBD2 matching over 11 bases. V trimming: 2 bases; J trimming: 5 bases; junction bases outside the gene matches: 6. The CDR3 has 16 amino acids. Germline CDR1 reads MDHEN; CDR2 reads SYDVKM. CDR3: CASSLDSGRAVDTQYF. CDR3 in DNA: TGTGCCAGCAGTTTAGATAGCGGGAGGGCGGTAGATACGCAGTATTTT. Full variable domain (rest looked up from reference TRBV28 and TRBJ2-3): DVKVTQSSRYLVKRTGEKVFLECVQDMDHENMFWYRQDPGLGLRLIYFSYDVKMKEKGDIPEGYSVSREKKERFSLILESASTNQTSMYLCASSLDSGRAVDTQYFGPGTRLTVL.

This chain connects TRBV4-3 to TRBJ2-1; TRBD1 agrees at 10 bases. The CDR3 covers 15 residues. Germline CDR1 and CDR2: LGHNA and YSLEER. V dropped 5 bases and J dropped 2; count of bases not matched to a gene: 3. Here the CDR3 reads CASSYGTGAYNEQFF. In DNA, the CDR3 is TGCGCCAGCAGCTACGGGACAGGGGCCTACAATGAGCAGTTCTTC.